The sequence of this T cell receptor beta chain was determined in a study of esophageal squamous cell carcinoma under preoperative chemotherapy (dated by TCRdb to the late 2010s). At the level of the whole study: The study profiled TCR repertoires of both peripheral blood T cells and tumor-infiltrating lymphocytes. In patients with esophageal squamous cell carcinoma, the study looked at what paclitaxel-nedaplatin chemotherapy did to T-cell receptor repertoires. Roughly 5 patients with primary esophageal squamous cell carcinoma made up the cohort. Repertoires were compared between samples taken before and after paclitaxel-nedaplatin therapy.

Paper-wide results and their limitations: The cohort was small, with only a few patients with esophageal squamous cell carcinoma analyzed. Immediate and substantial changes in clonotype frequency were induced by paclitaxel-nedaplatin therapy, and contraction rather than amplification was more likely to be observed among abundant clones. Rather than arising solely from local clonal changes, post-treatment tumor-infiltrating lymphocytes appeared to come partly from peripheral T cells that migrated into the tumor. A significant increase in TCR diversity was observed in peripheral T cells after chemotherapy, whereas no such increase was observed in tumor-infiltrating lymphocytes.

About this clonotype: The specificity of this receptor is unknown. Germline is not matched at one junction end, which may reflect a read error.

The library came from PCR. The sample was run on a HiSeq X Ten. TCR repertoires were characterized by high-throughput sequencing. The public sequencing data were trimmed at Q25 with fastp and processed into clonotypes with MiXCR by TCRdb, which kept only in-frame beta chains. Rows with a matching CDR3 protein are joined into one entry that keeps the most common DNA and genes. Here the sample has 9,500 to 11,000 distinct CDR3 sequences; more than 60% occur a single time. Together, the top ten hold 25% to 35% of the sample. Reading the label with the study, this specimen's time point is: after preoperative PTX-NDP chemotherapy. Patients received paclitaxel-nedaplatin as preoperative chemotherapy before surgery. The source of this sequence is a human donor with esophageal squamous cell carcinoma. The donor label of this sample is uncertain. Sample collection was performed from a patient given preoperative chemotherapy.

The CDR3: CASSLGGMGAKNTQYF. The DNA sequence follows: TGTGCCAGCAGCTTAGGGGGGATGGGAGCCAAAAACACGCAGTATTTC. The chain links TRBV7-2 with TRBJ2-4; the D gene is perhaps TRBD1 or TRBD2, as each covers 5 bases. Its CDR3 holds 16 amino acids, cysteine through phenylalanine. Of the read, only the CDR3 DNA is kept; its 48 bases are in frame from base 1. The germline V gene yields SGHTA for CDR1 and FQGNSA for CDR2.